Shown below are 12 T cell receptor beta chains from a single sample sequenced in a study of T cell responses to AZD1222 COVID-19 vaccine. The assay was immunoSEQ multiplex PCR, and TCRdb's table has in-frame clones only and misses some. The table has approximately 150,000 clones, about 92% seen once. The specimen comprised peripheral blood, sampled 28 days after the second AZD1222 dose. The receptors derive from an adult who received the AZD1222 COVID-19 vaccine.

This clone was counted once. V gene TRBV9 combines with J gene TRBJ2-2; TRBD2 aligns across 13 bases. Trimming at V came to 0 bases and at J to 6 bases, leaving 11 bases not matched to a gene. Germline CDR1 and CDR2: SGDLS and YYNGEE. This CDR3 region has 19 residues. The CDR3 loop is CASSVDRGLAGSYPGELFF. Here the CDR3 DNA reads TGTGCCAGCAGCGTAGATAGGGGACTAGCGGGGTCTTACCCCGGGGAGCTGTTTTTT.

The chain uses TRBV5-6 and TRBJ1-2; TRBD1 might be the D (5 bases). Germline assignment: CDR1 SGHDT and CDR2 YYEEEE. Between the trimmed V and J ends, which lost 4 bases and 0 bases, there was a span of 16 bases. The CDR3 runs to 16 residues. CDR3 coding DNA: TGTGCCAGCAGCATAGGAGCCACAGGTTCTAACTATGGCTACACCTTC. The encoded protein is CASSIGATGSNYGYTF. Based on the CDR3 plus reference TRBV5-6 and TRBJ1-2, the full variable domain is DAGVTQSPTHLIKTRGQQVTLRCSPKSGHDTVSWYQQALGQGPQFIFQYYEEEERQRGNFPDRFSGHQFPNYSSELNVNALLLGDSALYLCASSIGATGSNYGYTFGSGTRLTVV.

The count of this clone is one. V usage is TRBV3-1 (or the pseudogene TRBV3-2) and J usage is TRBJ2-2; D may be TRBD2 (5 bases). V dropped 7 bases and J dropped 1 base, with 7 bases sitting between them. The CDR3 totals 13 residues. Per the germline V gene, CDR1 is LGHDT and CDR2 is YNNKEL (reference sequence). CDR3: CASKRENTGELFF. Here the CDR3 DNA reads TGTGCCAGCAAACGGGAGAACACCGGGGAGCTGTTTTTT.

The chain has TRBV7-9 and TRBJ2-7, with TRBD2 matching over 7 bases. The CDR3 is made up of 15 amino acids. Looked up from germline, CDR1 is SEHNR and CDR2 is FQNEAQ (reference sequence). V shed 5 bases, J shed 0 bases, and the junction held 7 bases outside the gene matches. The DNA for the CDR3 is TGTGCCAGCAGCCCTACTAGCGCCCGCTCCTACGAGCAGTACTTC. It is translated as CASSPTSARSYEQYF.

J is TRBJ1-2 and V is TRBV27; D gene unclear. CDR1 and CDR2 from the germline V gene are MNHEY and SMNVEV (reference sequence). V was pared by 1 base and J by 1 base, with 7 bases between. This CDR3 has 14 amino acids. Here the CDR3 reads CASSLYGSNYGYTF. The CDR3 DNA sequence: TGTGCCAGCAGTTTATACGGCAGTAACTATGGCTACACCTTC.

This chain joins TRBV28 and TRBJ1-6; D ambiguous. The CDR3 loop spans 16 amino acids. V lost 8 bases and J 6 bases, leaving 20 bases between the germline ends. The germline V gene encodes CDR1 MDHEN and CDR2 SYDVKM. The chain's CDR3 is CASQTPGHALNSPLHF. The CDR3 nucleotides are TGTGCCAGCCAAACCCCGGGCCACGCCCTTAATTCACCCCTCCACTTT.

This rearrangement joins TRBV2 to TRBJ2-3; a weak D match, TRBD2 (5 bases). The germline V gene has CDR1 SNHLY and CDR2 FYNNEI. This CDR3 has 15 amino acids. Trimming took 6 bases from V and 1 from J, leaving 14 bases between them. The CDR3 loop is CASRVRAEGTDTQYF. Here the CDR3 DNA reads TGTGCCAGCAGGGTGAGGGCAGAAGGCACAGATACGCAGTATTTT.

The rearrangement joins TRBV7-2 to TRBJ2-3; D perhaps matches TRBD2 (5 bases). From germline, CDR1 is SGHTA and CDR2 FQGNSA. The CDR3 consists of 13 residues. Trimming removed 0 bases at V and 11 bases at J, with 12 bases between. Written as DNA, the CDR3 is TGTGCCAGCAGCTTAGCAGAGGGCACGCAGCAGTATTTT. Protein product: CASSLAEGTQQYF.

The CDR3 protein is CASSFGGGTNYGYTF. The CDR3 coding sequence is TGTGCCAGCAGCTTCGGCGGGGGAACTAACTATGGCTACACCTTC. V gene TRBV5-4 combines with J gene TRBJ1-2; TRBD1 might be the D (5 bases). The CDR3 spans 15 residues. The germline V gene has CDR1 SGHNT and CDR2 YYREEE (reference sequence). V was clipped by 2 bases and J by 0 bases, with 11 bases between them.

The CDR3 here is CASSHGRENSPLHF. Written as DNA, the CDR3 is TGTGCCAGCAGCCACGGCAGGGAGAATTCACCCCTCCACTTT. The chain combines TRBV3-1 (or the pseudogene TRBV3-2) with TRBJ1-6; possibly TRBD1 for D (5 bases). The CDR3 is made up of 14 amino acids. CDR1 and CDR2 (germline): LGHDT, YNNKEL (reference sequence). V was pared by 3 bases and J by 7 bases, with 10 bases between.

J is TRBJ2-1 and V is TRBV10-3; 14 nucleotides match TRBD2. In germline, CDR1 is ENHRY, CDR2 SYGVKD. The CDR3 length is 17 residues. V dropped 0 bases and J dropped 7; count of bases not matched to a gene: 5. CDR3 amino acids: CAISESTSGGGINEQFF. The DNA of the CDR3 is TGTGCCATCAGTGAGTCGACTAGCGGGGGGGGTATAAATGAGCAGTTCTTC.

The V call is TRBV13, the J call TRBJ1-2, with no clear D. V lost 5 bases, J lost 2 bases, and 21 bases lay in between. Germline V gives CDR1 PRHDT, CDR2 FYEKMQ (reference sequence). The CDR3 is 17 amino acids. In DNA form, the CDR3 reads TGTGCCAGCAGCCAGAACCCTGCCTTTGAGATAAACTATGGCTACACCTTC. The encoded protein is CASSQNPAFEINYGYTF.